This T cell receptor beta chain appears in the sequencing data of a study of long-term antiretroviral therapy in people with HIV (dated by TCRdb to between 2020 and 2023). Study-level background: The earliest samples were collected about a decade before the 2015 WHO recommendation for immediate ART, when ART was typically delayed until CD4 counts fell. Whether ART initiation and durable HIV suppression were associated with changes in peripheral blood TRB repertoire composition and diversity was tested in a retrospective serial study. From some 30 adults with confirmed HIV infection, the cohort provided under 200 cryopreserved PBMC samples, gathered serially across a mean of approximately six years (range 1-12). Among the 30 or so participants with HIV, about 11 were female. No cross-contamination during QIAcube processing turned up in test extractions that ran a monoclonal T-cell line alongside 30 or so polyclonal samples. On the study overall, not on this receptor specifically: A significant increase in TRB diversity was found to be associated with ART initiation, although TRB diversity was observed to remain significantly below that of transplant donor controls even after long-term ART. Because cell numbers in pre-ART samples were limited, unsorted PBMC were profiled instead of sorted CD4+ and CD8+ T cells. At every time point, the repertoire was dominated by expanded TRB clones first identified before ART initiation, although this dominance fluctuated and, in many PLHIV, declined after ART. No data were available on ART adherence, viral resistance or therapy changes, limiting inferences about post-ART repertoire changes. Because PBMC availability was limited, only the TCR beta chain was sequenced, with no alpha chain pairing. The samples were dated from the mid-2000s to the late 2010s, and the ART regimens that were used may be less effective than current ART regimens. Narrower CDR3 length ranges were observed in HIV repertoires than in controls, and an antigen-experienced repertoire with only a slight naive shift after ART was suggested by the network structure.

Worth noting for this clone: This receptor's antigen is unknown. Base quality data are lacking; no much larger clone is found one base away.

The immunoSEQ hsTCRB v3.0 assay was used at survey level resolution to sequence the TRB variable region. A depth of about 35,000-55,000 T-cell genomes per sample was targeted for TRB sequencing. An Illumina MiSeq with a v3 150-cycle kit was used to sequence the pooled TRB libraries. Turning to the authors' computational methods: Repertoire analysis was performed in R inside a reproducible Nextflow workflow that covered QC, data transformation and analysis. LymphoSeq2, an R package for exploring AIRR-Seq data, was used to implement the custom analyses. Several samples that yielded fewer than 5000 total TRB sequences were excluded, so that approximately 200 HIV repertoires were analyzed. Among the approximately 200 retained HIV repertoires, 59 were collected before ART initiation and roughly 130 were collected after ART initiation. Each repertoire was downsampled to 5000 TRB nucleotide sequences, and summary statistics were averaged across 100 downsampling iterations. TRB sequences were retained for analysis only if CDR3 regions of at least seven amino acids were present. Diversity was measured with a Shannon entropy-derived clonality score and the Gini coefficient. In the repertoire networks, any two of the top 5000 CDR3 amino acid sequences were linked whenever the two sequences differed by an edit distance of one. For TRB CDR3 amino acid sequences, antigen specificity groups and MHC restriction were predicted with GLIPH2. To flag known associations with CMV, EBV, HIV or tissue antigens, CDR3 amino acid sequences were compared against VDJdb and McPAS-TCR. Pre-ART, post-ART and control groups were compared with Wilcoxon signed-rank tests and Holm-Bonferroni correction. TCRdb took this table from immuneACCESS and kept in-frame rearrangements with V and J called. Such tables lack part of the clones; where checked against another copy, unresolved V genes explain under half of the gap, and the rest is unexplained. That table is the source of V, J and clone size, and D and trimming were worked out from the DNA. In all, the sample holds some 15,000 clones, and about 86% of those were seen once. Roughly 8% of the sample rests with the top ten.

Inclusion was restricted to participants for whom at least one PBMC sample before ART initiation and at least two post-ART samples were available. Treatment was received in the United States of America by all participants with HIV. Before DNA extraction, cryopreserved samples of about 0.95-11 million PBMC were thawed and washed. At the time of the earliest PBMC sample, participants with HIV were aged between about 20 and 60 years. PBMC samples were contributed by each participant from 1-4 timepoints before ART initiation and 2-8 timepoints after ART initiation, with a median of 7 samples. Serial HIV viral load, CD4+ T-cell count, ART history and demographic data were obtained for every participant. Genomic DNA was extracted from unsorted PBMC with a Qiagen kit on a QIAcube, processed in batches of 12 samples. The receptor comes from a young man with HIV. This specimen consisted of unsorted PBMCs, obtained 0.1 years after starting antiretroviral therapy.

The sequence in DNA is TGTGCCAGCACCCCGAGGGGACCTGCCTACGAGCAGTACTTC. It is translated as CASTPRGPAYEQYF. The rearrangement joined TRBV5-6 to TRBJ2-7; the D gene assignment is perhaps TRBD1 or TRBD2, with each matching 5 bases. Inclusive of the bounding cysteine and phenylalanine, the CDR3 is 14 residues long. CDR3 DNA only is kept here, 42 bases in frame from base 1. Trimming takes 6 bases from V and 2 bases from J, and the germline ends sit 15 bases apart. CDR1 and CDR2 are read off the germline V gene as SGHDT and YYEEEE. This CDR3, with the reference TRBV5-6 and TRBJ2-7 proteins standing in past its ends, gives the full variable domain DAGVTQSPTHLIKTRGQQVTLRCSPKSGHDTVSWYQQALGQGPQFIFQYYEEEERQRGNFPDRFSGHQFPNYSSELNVNALLLGDSALYLCASTPRGPAYEQYFGPGTRLTVT.